One and the same sample provided the 9 T cell receptor beta chains below, sequenced in a study of liver allograft versus peripheral blood T cells. The wider study: Hepatic allograft T cell receptor repertoires were evaluated relative to those present in recipients' peripheral blood.

TCRdb processed the reads anew with MiXCR; each CDR3 protein has one entry. The top ten clones hold roughly 10% of a sample with some 3,800 distinct CDR3 sequences, around 15% of them seen once. These receptors all come from a human patient who had a liver transplant. The graft donor may have given rise to some T cells.

The CDR3 protein is CASSDFTADRPQHF. The CDR3 nucleotides read TGTGCCAGCAGTGATTTTACAGCAGATAGGCCCCAGCATTTT. The chain links TRBV2 to TRBJ1-5, with no clear D. The length of the CDR3 is 14 residues. Germline V gene data show CDR1 as SNHLY and CDR2 as FYNNEI. Trimming pared 3 bases from V and 9 bases from J, leaving 15 bases between.

The V call is TRBV2, the J call TRBJ2-3, with TRBD2 matching 9 bases. The ends lost 6 bases at V and 0 bases at J; junction bases unmatched: 4. This CDR3 is built from 15 residues. Germline CDR1 is SNHLY and CDR2 is FYNNEI. The CDR3: CASSETSGSTDTQYF. The CDR3 region has the DNA TGTGCCAGCAGCGAGACTAGCGGTAGCACAGATACGCAGTATTTT.

J is TRBJ2-7 and V is TRBV27, with 9 bases lining up with TRBD2. The trim removed 7 bases at V and 6 bases at J, leaving 10 bases unmatched. CDR1 and CDR2 from the germline V gene are MNHEY and SMNVEV (reference sequence). This CDR3 region has 14 residues. The CDR3 nucleotides are TGTGCCAGCATGGAAGCGGGAGGTCAGGCCGAGCAGTACTTC. Protein product: CASMEAGGQAEQYF.

In its sample, this clonotype ranks as medium-sized. This chain connects TRBV6-5 to TRBJ2-3, with 9 bases fitting TRBD2. The germline CDR1 and CDR2 sequences are MNHEY and SVGAGI. This CDR3 spans 15 amino acids. Trimming cost V 4 bases and J 0 bases; bases outside gene matches: 2. CDR3 amino acids: CASSSLAGSTDTQYF. CDR3 nucleotide sequence: TGTGCCAGCAGTTCCCTAGCGGGAAGCACAGATACGCAGTATTTT.

This clonotype appeared many times. The V gene is TRBV6-2 or TRBV6-3, the J gene TRBJ1-1; no clear D. With 2 bases removed from V and 3 bases from J, the gap between germline ends came to 13 bases. The germline gives CDR1 MNHEY, CDR2 SVGEGT. The CDR3 length is 15 residues. The CDR3, as DNA: TGTGCCAGCAGTTACGGCGACCGGTATGACACTGAAGCTTTCTTT. Translated, it gives CASSYGDRYDTEAFF.

The chain joins TRBV7-9 to TRBJ2-1; 7 nucleotides agree with TRBD1. V lost 3 bases to trimming and J lost 5 bases; unmatched junction nucleotides: 4. This CDR3 has 14 residues. Germline V gives CDR1 SEHNR, CDR2 FQNEAQ (reference sequence). The CDR3 loop reads CASSFRQGNNEQFF. The CDR3 DNA reads as TGTGCCAGCAGCTTCCGACAGGGAAACAATGAGCAGTTCTTC.

In this sample, this clonotype turned up a few times. The CDR3 DNA is TGTGCCAGCAGTTTAGATAGGGGGCGGGTATACAATGAGCAGTTCTTC. This sequence encodes CASSLDRGRVYNEQFF. This sequence joins TRBV27 and TRBJ2-1; 7 bases agree with TRBD1. Germline CDR1 and CDR2: MNHEY and SMNVEV (reference sequence). V shed 2 bases and J 4 bases; nucleotides not matched to a gene: 8. The CDR3 is 16 residues long.

Judged by abundance, this clonotype is medium-sized (0.01 to 0.1%). The chain joins TRBV7-9 to TRBJ2-2; the match to TRBD2 covers 8 bases. Germline CDR1 SEHNR, CDR2 FQNEAQ (reference sequence). Trimming at V came to 1 base and at J to 4 bases, leaving 8 bases not matched to a gene. The length of the CDR3 is 17 residues. CDR3 DNA: TGTGCCAGCAGCTTAGGATCTCTAGCGGGCCCCACCGGGGAGCTGTTTTTT. It codes for CASSLGSLAGPTGELFF.

This clonotype is categorized as medium-sized. The CDR3 sequence is CASSPLTGAYGYTF. In nucleotides, the CDR3 is TGTGCCAGCAGTCCCCTAACGGGAGCCTATGGCTACACCTTC. The chain joins TRBV6-6 to TRBJ1-2, with D hard to call. The ends were cut back, 5 bases at V and 4 bases at J, with 14 bases in the middle. Germline-derived CDR1 and CDR2 are MNHNY and SVGAGI (reference sequence). The CDR3 is 14 amino acids.